The entry below describes one TCR beta chain. The target antigen is unknown. The CDR3 contains 15 residues. Per the germline V gene, CDR1 is MNHNS and CDR2 is SASEGT. V was clipped by 2 bases and J by 2 bases, with 10 bases between them. This specimen belongs to a study of PD-L1 blockade in urothelial cancer. About the research overall: Atezolizumab, begun by patients in the mid-2010s, was given at 1,200 mg intravenously every 3 weeks. Specimens of blood held a median count of roughly 150,000 T cells.

Using immunoSEQ multiplex PCR, the repertoire was profiled, and TCRdb retains in-frame clones only, with some absent. The sample consists of more than 85,000 clones, roughly nine tenths of them appearing once. General study findings and limits: Durable-benefit patients showed greater tumor-associated blood clone expansion at 3 weeks. Pretreatment peripheral blood TCR clonality that fell below the median predicted better survival among the patients studied.

This specimen was PBMCs, taken around atezolizumab (anti-PD-L1) treatment. The chain uses TRBV6-1 and TRBJ2-1; weak D call: TRBD1 (5 bases). The TCR was taken from a woman aged 80 or over with urothelial cancer. This CDR3 reads CASSERGFPYNEQFF. The CDR3 DNA follows: TGTGCCAGCAGTGAAAGGGGTTTCCCCTACAATGAGCAGTTCTTC.